The sequence of this T cell receptor (beta chain) was determined in a study of shared clonotypes between healthy human individuals. Study at large: Researchers assigned three CD4 naive, three CD4 memory, two CD8 naive and one CD8 memory plate to each donor.

Concerning this clone itself: Its antigen remains unidentified.

CDR3 length: 16 amino acids. With 1 base clipped from V and 5 bases from J, the junction kept 3 bases outside the gene matches. Per the germline V gene, CDR1 is SGHAT and CDR2 is FQNNGV. TCRdb's table, derived via immunoSEQ multiplex PCR, lists solely in-frame clones and lacks some. The sample lists 2 million to 2.5 million clones, approximately 90% occurring once. Study findings and constraints: Clonotype sharing among the donors was expected to vary with sequencing depth.

The TCR sequence derives from a man aged 18-30 years in good health. Some clones in this sample may be carry-over from other donors' samples. The sample taken for sequencing was naive CD4+ T cells from PBMCs. Stated subset: CD45RA+ positively selected. The chain joins TRBV11-2 to TRBJ2-1; 12 bases align to TRBD2. Written as DNA, the CDR3 is TGTGCCAGCAGCTTAGTGCTAGCGGGAGGGGACAATGAGCAGTTCTTC. Translation: CASSLVLAGGDNEQFF.